The T cell receptor beta chain described here comes from a study of T cell responses to AZD1222 COVID-19 vaccine. Generated by immunoSEQ multiplex PCR, the TCRdb table keeps only in-frame clones and is missing some. Recorded for this sample: under 150,000 clones. The V gene's germline CDR1 is MGHRA and CDR2 YSYEKL. V was pared by 3 bases and J by 6 bases, with 9 bases of the junction left unmatched. CDR3 length: 16 residues. The receptor comes from an adult in good health. The material sequenced was peripheral blood. This chain joins TRBV4-1 and TRBJ2-2; the match to TRBD1 covers 8 bases. CDR3 protein: CASSQMRQGRPGELFF. In DNA form, the CDR3 reads TGCGCCAGCAGCCAGATGAGACAGGGGCGCCCCGGGGAGCTGTTTTTT.